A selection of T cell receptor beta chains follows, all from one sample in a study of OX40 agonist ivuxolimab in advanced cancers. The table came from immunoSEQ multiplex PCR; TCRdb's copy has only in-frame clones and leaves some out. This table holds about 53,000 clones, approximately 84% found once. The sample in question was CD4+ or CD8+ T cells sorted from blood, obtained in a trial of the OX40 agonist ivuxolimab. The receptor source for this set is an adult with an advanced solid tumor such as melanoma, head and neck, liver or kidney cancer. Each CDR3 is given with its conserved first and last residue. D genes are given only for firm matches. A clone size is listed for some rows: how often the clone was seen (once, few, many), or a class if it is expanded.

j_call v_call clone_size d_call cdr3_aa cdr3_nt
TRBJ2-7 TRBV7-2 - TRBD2 CASSLAGTSGYEQYF TGTGCCAGCAGCTTAGCCGGGACTAGCGGTTACGAGCAGTACTTC
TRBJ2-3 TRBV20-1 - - CSVTRGDTQYF TGCAGTGTAACTAGGGGAGATACGCAGTATTTT
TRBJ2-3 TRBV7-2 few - CASSPQRFSTDTQYF TGTGCCAGCAGCCCCCAACGGTTTAGCACAGATACGCAGTATTTT
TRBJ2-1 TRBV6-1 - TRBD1 CASSRGQYNEQFF TGTGCCAGCAGCCGGGGACAGTACAATGAGCAGTTCTTC
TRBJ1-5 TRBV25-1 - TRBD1 CASSGGTGSNQPQHF TGTGCCAGCAGTGGGGGGACAGGGAGCAATCAGCCCCAGCATTTT
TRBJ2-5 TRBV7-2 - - CASRDHTGRETQYF TGTGCCAGCAGAGACCACACAGGACGGGAGACCCAGTACTTC
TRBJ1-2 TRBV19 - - CASSPQVRYGYTF TGTGCCAGTAGTCCGCAGGTTCGCTATGGCTACACCTTC
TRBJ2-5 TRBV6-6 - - CASSYLGGQETQYF TGTGCCAGCAGTTATCTGGGGGGCCAAGAGACCCAGTACTTC
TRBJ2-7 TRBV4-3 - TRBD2 CASSREYAGEGYEQYF TGCGCCAGCAGCCGGGAGTACGCGGGAGAAGGATACGAGCAGTACTTC
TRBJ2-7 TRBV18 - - CASSPGGDRYEQYF TGTGCCAGCTCACCCGGTGGGGATCGCTACGAGCAGTACTTC
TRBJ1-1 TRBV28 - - CASSFSLDQKAFF TGTGCCAGCAGTTTCTCCCTGGACCAGAAGGCTTTCTTT
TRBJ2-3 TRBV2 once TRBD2 CASVGRVSTDTQYF TGTGCCAGCGTCGGGAGGGTGAGCACAGATACGCAGTATTTT
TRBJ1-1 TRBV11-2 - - CASSAQMNTEAFF TGTGCCAGCAGCGCACAGATGAACACTGAAGCTTTCTTT
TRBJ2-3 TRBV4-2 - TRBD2 CASRTSTVAGAGADTQYF TGTGCCAGCAGAACATCAACGGTAGCGGGAGCGGGAGCAGATACGCAGTATTTT
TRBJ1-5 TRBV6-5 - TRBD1 CASTKDRGNQPQHF TGTGCCAGCACCAAGGACAGGGGCAATCAGCCCCAGCATTTT
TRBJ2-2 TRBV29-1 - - CSVLGPGELFF TGCAGCGTGCTGGGTCCCGGGGAGCTGTTTTTT
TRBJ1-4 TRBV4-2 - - CASSQDHGDGEKLFF TGTGCCAGCAGCCAAGATCACGGGGATGGGGAAAAACTGTTTTTT
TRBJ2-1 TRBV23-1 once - CASSQRVQGGNEQFF TGCGCCAGCAGTCAACGAGTACAGGGTGGGAATGAGCAGTTCTTC
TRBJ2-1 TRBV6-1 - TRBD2 CAILLAVNYNEQFF TGTGCCATCCTACTAGCGGTAAACTACAATGAGCAGTTCTTC
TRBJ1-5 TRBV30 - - CAFTTGSNQPQHF TGTGCCTTCACGACGGGTAGCAATCAGCCCCAGCATTTT
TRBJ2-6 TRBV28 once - CASSVSGANVLTF TGTGCCAGCAGTGTATCTGGGGCCAACGTCCTGACTTTC
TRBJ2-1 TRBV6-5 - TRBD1 CASMDRGYNEQFF TGTGCCAGCATGGACAGGGGTTACAATGAGCAGTTCTTC
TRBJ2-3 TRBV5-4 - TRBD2 CASSVSGSSGDTQYF TGTGCCAGCAGTGTTAGCGGGAGCAGTGGAGATACGCAGTATTTT
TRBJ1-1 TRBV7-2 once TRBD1 CASSPGQGMNTEAFF TGTGCCAGCAGCCCGGGACAGGGGATGAACACTGAAGCTTTCTTT